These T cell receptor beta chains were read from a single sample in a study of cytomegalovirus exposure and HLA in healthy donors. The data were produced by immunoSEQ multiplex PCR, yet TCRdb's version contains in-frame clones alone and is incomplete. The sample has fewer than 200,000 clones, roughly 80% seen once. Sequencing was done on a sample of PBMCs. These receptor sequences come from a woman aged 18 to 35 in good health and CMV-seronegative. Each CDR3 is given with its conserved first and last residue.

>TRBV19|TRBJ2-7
CASSISWDRVHEQYF
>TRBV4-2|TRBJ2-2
CASTPGDRGQGELFF
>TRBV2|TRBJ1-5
CASKLRVASNQPQHF
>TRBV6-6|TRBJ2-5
CASSYSFAGMETQYF
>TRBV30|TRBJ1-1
CAWGGLGGTEAFF
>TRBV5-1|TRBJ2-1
CASTLLAGAIYNEQFF
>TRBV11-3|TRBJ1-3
CASSAAGIVGAGNTIYF
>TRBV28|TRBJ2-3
CASSLLDIAGVGTDTQYF
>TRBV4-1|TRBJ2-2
CASSRLASSTGELFF
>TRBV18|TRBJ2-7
CASSPRLSAGVFEQYF
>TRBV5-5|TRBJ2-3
CASSLQGRSSTDTQYF
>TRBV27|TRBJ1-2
CASTTGGRGGYTF
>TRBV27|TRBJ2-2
CASMRQPNTGELFF
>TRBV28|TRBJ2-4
CASSQDRGQNIQYF
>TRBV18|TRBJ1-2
CASSPGPGLVRIILDYGYTF
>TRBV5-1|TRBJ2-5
CASSLRGETQYF
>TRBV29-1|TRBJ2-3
CSADITSTDTQYF
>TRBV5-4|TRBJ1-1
CASTRRGARVPEAFF
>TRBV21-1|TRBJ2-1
CASSPGRAGGGNEQFF
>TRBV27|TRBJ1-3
CASSPRSSGNTIYF
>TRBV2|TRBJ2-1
CASSPTGVWGSYNEQFF
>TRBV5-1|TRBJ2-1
CASSLASASGRADGFF
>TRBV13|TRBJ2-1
CASSLRRDLNEQFF
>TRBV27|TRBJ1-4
CASSIGQGTNEKLFF
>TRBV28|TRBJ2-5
CASSFGRQSQETQYF
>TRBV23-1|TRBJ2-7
CASSHFYEQYF
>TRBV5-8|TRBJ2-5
CASSPGQGQETQYF
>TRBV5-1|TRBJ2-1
CASSLEGLANNEQFF
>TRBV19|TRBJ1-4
CASSHQITTNEKLFF
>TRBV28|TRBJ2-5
CASTENVGGTQYF
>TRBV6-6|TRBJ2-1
CASSYVAGGDNEQFF
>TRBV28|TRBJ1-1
CASRLNTGGYTEAFF
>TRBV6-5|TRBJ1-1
CASKSTGGTEAFF
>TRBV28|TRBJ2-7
CASSISPGTDGEQYF
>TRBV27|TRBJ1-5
CASSLKGRGSNQPQHF
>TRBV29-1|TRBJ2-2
CSAQRQENTGELFF
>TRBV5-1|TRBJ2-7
CASSHSGSSYEQYF
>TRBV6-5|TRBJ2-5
CASSYLQGIWETQYF
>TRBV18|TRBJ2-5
CASSPAKRLLAGQETQYF
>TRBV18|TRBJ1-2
CASSPWDRDGGYTF
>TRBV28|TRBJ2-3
CASGGTDTQYF
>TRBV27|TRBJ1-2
CASSIQGNHYGYTF
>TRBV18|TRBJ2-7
CASSPVYGAYEQYF
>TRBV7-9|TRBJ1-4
CASSFSQSRKLFF
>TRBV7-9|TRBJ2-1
CASSLGGRAHEQFF
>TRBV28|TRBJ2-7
CASSLVGLPYEQYF
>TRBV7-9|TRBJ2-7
CASSADHYYEQYF
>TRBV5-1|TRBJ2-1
CASSPRGGSSYNEQFF
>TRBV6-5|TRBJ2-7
CASSYRGSSYEQYF
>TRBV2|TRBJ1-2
CASSNRQGYVYGYTF
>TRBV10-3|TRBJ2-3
CAIRGAGAADTQYF
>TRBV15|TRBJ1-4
CATSRDPVTGLPNEKLFF